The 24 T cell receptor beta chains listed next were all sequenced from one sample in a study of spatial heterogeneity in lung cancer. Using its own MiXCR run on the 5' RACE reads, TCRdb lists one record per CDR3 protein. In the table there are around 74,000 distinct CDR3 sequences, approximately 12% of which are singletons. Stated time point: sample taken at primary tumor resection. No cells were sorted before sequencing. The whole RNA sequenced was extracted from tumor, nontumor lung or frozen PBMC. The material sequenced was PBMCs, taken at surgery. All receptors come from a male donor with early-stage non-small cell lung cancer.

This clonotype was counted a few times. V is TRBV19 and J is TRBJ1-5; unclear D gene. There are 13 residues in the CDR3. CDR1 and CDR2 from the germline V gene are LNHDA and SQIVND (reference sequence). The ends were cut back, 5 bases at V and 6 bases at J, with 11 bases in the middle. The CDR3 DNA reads TGTGCCAGTAGTCTCAAGAATATTCAGCCCCAGCATTTT. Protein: CASSLKNIQPQHF.

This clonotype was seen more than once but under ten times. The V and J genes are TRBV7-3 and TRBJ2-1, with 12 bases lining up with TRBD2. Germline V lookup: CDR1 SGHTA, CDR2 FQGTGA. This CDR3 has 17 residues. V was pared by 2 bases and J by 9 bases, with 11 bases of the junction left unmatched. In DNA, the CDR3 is TGTGCCAGCAGCTTAGCTCCAACTAGCGGGAGGATCGGTGAGCAGTTCTTC. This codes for CASSLAPTSGRIGEQFF.

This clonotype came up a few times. The CDR3 reads CASSQDRWTDTQYF. DNA for the CDR3: TGCGCCAGCAGCCAAGATCGCTGGACAGATACGCAGTATTTT. The rearrangement links TRBV4-3 to TRBJ2-3, with no clear D. V shed 0 bases and J shed 3 bases, with 7 bases lying between them. This CDR3 has 14 amino acids. Germline V gene data show CDR1 as LGHNA and CDR2 as YSLEER.

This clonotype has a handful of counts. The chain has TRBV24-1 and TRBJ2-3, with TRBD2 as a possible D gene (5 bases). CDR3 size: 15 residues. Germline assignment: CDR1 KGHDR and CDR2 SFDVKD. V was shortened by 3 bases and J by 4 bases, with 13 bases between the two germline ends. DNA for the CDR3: TGTGCCACCAGTGATACGACTATGGGAGCAGATACGCAGTATTTT. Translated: CATSDTTMGADTQYF.

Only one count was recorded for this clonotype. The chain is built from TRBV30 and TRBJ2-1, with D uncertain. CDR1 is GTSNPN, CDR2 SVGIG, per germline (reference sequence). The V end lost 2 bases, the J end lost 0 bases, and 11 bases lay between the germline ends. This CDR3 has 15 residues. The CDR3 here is CAWSQAASSYNEQFF. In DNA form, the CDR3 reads TGTGCCTGGAGTCAGGCGGCTAGCTCCTACAATGAGCAGTTCTTC.

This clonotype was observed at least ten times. The CDR3 spells CASSRVAGELFF. DNA of the CDR3: TGTGCCAGCAGTCGGGTCGCCGGGGAGCTGTTTTTT. The gene calls are TRBV11-3 and TRBJ2-2; D uncertain. Germline loops: CDR1 SGHNT, CDR2 YENEEA. Between the trimmed V and J ends, which lost 6 bases and 6 bases, there was a span of 8 bases. This CDR3 contains 12 residues.

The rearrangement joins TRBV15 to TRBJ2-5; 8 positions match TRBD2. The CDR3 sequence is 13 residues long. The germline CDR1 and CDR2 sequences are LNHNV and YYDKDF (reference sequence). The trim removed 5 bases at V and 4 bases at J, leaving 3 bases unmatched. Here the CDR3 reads CATSRGGGETQYF. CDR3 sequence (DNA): TGTGCCACCAGCCGGGGGGGAGGAGAGACCCAGTACTTC.

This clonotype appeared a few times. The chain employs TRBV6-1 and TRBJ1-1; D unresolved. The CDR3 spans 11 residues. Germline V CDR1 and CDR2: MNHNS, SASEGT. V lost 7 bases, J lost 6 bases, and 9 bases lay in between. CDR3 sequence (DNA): TGTGCCAGCACGATTTCGGCTGAAGCTTTCTTT. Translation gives CASTISAEAFF.

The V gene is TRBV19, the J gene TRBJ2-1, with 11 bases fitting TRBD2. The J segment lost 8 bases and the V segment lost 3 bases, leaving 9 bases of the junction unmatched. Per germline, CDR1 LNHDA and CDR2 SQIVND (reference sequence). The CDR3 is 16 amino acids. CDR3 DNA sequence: TGTGCCAGTAGTATTTTTAGCGGGAGGGCCGTCGATGAGCAGTTCTTC. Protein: CASSIFSGRAVDEQFF.

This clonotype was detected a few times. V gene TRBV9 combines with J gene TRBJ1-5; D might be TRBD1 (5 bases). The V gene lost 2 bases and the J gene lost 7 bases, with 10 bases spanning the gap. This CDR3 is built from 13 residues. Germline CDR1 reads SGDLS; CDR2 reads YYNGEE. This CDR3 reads CASSVGGGQPQHF. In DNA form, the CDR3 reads TGTGCCAGCAGCGTGGGGGGAGGACAGCCCCAGCATTTT. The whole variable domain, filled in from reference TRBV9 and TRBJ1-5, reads DSGVTQTPKHLITATGQRVTLRCSPRSGDLSVYWYQQSLDQGLQFLIQYYNGEERAKGNILERFSAQQFPDLHSELNLSSLELGDSALYFCASSVGGGQPQHFGDGTRLSIL.

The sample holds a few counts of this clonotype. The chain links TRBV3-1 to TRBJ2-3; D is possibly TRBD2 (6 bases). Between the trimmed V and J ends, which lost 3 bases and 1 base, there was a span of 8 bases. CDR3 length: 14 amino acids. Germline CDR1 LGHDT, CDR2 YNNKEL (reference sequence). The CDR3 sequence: CASSQRDGTDTQYF. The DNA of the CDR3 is TGTGCCAGCAGCCAGCGGGACGGCACAGATACGCAGTATTTT.

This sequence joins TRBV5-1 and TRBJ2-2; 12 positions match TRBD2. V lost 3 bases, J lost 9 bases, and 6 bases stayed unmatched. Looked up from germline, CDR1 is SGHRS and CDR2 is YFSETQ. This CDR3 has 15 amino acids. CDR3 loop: CASSYGTSGPRELFF. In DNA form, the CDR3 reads TGCGCCAGCAGCTACGGGACTAGCGGGCCAAGGGAGCTGTTTTTT.

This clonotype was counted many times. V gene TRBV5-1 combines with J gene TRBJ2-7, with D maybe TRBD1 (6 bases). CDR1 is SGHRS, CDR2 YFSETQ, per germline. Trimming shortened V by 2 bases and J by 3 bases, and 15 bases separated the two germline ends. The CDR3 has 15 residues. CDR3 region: CASSLLDQGHYEQYF. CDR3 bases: TGCGCCAGCAGCTTACTCGACCAGGGACACTACGAGCAGTACTTC.

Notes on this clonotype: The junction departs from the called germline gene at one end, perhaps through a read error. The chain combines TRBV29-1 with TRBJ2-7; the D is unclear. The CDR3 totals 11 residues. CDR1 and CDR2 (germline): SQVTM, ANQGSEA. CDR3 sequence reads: CSVTDPPQQNF. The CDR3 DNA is TGCAGCGTTACGGATCCCCCTCAGCAGAACTTC.

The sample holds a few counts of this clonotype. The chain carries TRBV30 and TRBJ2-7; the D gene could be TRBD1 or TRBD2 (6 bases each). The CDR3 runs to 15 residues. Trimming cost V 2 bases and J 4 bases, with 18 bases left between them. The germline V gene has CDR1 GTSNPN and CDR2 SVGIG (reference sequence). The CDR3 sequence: CAWSIEAGEVYEQYF. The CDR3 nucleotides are TGTGCCTGGAGTATCGAGGCAGGGGAGGTGTACGAGCAGTACTTC.

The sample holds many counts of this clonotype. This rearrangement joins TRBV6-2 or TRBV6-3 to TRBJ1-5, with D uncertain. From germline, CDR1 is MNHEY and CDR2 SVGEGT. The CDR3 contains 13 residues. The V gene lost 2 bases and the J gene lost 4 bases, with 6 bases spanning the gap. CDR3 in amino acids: CASSYEGNQPQHF. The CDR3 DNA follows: TGTGCCAGCAGTTACGAGGGAAATCAGCCCCAGCATTTT.

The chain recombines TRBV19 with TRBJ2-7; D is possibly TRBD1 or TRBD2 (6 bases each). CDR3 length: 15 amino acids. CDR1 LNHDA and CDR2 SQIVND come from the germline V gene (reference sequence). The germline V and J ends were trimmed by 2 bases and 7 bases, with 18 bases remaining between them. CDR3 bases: TGTGCCAGTAGTATAATGGCAGGGGACTGGTATGAGCAGTACTTC. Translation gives CASSIMAGDWYEQYF.

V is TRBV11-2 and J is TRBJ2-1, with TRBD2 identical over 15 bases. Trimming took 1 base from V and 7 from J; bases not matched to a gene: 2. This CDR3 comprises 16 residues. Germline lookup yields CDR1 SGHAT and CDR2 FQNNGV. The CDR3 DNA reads TGTGCCAGCAGCTTAGTCGGGACTAGCGGGAGGAATGAGCAGTTCTTC. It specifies CASSLVGTSGRNEQFF. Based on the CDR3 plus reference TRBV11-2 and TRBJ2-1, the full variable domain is EAGVAQSPRYKIIEKRQSVAFWCNPISGHATLYWYQQILGQGPKLLIQFQNNGVVDDSQLPKDRFSAERLKGVDSTLKIQPAKLEDSAVYLCASSLVGTSGRNEQFFGPGTRLTVL.

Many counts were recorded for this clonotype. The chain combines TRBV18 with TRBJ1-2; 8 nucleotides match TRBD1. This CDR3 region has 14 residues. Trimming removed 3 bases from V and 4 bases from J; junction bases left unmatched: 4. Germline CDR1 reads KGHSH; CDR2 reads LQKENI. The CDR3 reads CASSPGQGGYGYTF. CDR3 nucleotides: TGTGCCAGCTCACCTGGACAGGGTGGCTATGGCTACACCTTC.

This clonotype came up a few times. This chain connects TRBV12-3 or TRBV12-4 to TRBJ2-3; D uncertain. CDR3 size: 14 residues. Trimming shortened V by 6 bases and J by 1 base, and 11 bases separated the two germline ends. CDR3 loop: CASRSLGRTDTQYF. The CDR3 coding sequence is TGTGCCAGCAGATCCCTCGGGCGCACAGATACGCAGTATTTT.

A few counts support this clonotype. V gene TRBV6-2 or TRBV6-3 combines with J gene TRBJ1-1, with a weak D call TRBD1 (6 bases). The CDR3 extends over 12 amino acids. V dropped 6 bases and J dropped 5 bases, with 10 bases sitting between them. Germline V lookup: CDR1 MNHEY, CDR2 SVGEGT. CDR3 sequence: CASRGAGTEAFF. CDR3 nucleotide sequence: TGTGCCAGCAGGGGGGCAGGGACTGAAGCTTTCTTT.

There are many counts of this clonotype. DNA for the CDR3: TGTGCCAGCAGTTACTCGGGGGAGGATCAGGCCCAGTACTTC. Its translation: CASSYSGEDQAQYF. The rearrangement uses TRBV6-5 and TRBJ2-5; possible D gene TRBD2, 6 bases. The CDR3 spans 14 residues. V lost 0 bases, J lost 9 bases, and 14 bases lay in between. CDR1 and CDR2 (germline): MNHEY, SVGAGI.

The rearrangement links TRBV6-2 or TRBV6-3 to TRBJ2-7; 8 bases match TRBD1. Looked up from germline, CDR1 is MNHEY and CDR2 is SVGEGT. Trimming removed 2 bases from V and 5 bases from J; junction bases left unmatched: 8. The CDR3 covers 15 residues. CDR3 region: CASSYNRGAPDEQYF. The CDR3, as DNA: TGTGCCAGCAGTTACAACAGGGGGGCGCCGGACGAGCAGTACTTC.

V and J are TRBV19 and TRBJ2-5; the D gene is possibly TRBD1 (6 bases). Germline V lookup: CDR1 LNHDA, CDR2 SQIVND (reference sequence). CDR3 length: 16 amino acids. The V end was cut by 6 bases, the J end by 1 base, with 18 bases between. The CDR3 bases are TGTGCCAGTAGAGACCTTAGCGACAGGTTCCAAGAGACCCAGTACTTC. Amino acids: CASRDLSDRFQETQYF.